One and the same sample provided the 16 T cell receptor beta chains below, sequenced in a study of PD-1 blockade in mismatch repair-deficient tumors. Generated by immunoSEQ multiplex PCR, the TCRdb table keeps only in-frame clones and is missing some. The sample holds about 51,000 clones; more than 75% are singletons and the top ten take 3.3%. The sample consisted of peripheral blood, taken 4 weeks after starting pembrolizumab. These receptors all stem from an adult with mismatch repair-deficient cancer.

The chain recombines TRBV2 with TRBJ1-4; TRBD1 might be the D (5 bases). Germline CDR1 reads SNHLY; CDR2 reads FYNNEI. Trimming cost V 3 bases and J 5 bases, with 16 bases left between them. The CDR3 is made up of 16 amino acids. The CDR3 DNA is TGTGCCAGCAGTGATGTTGTGGGACGGACGAATGAAAAACTGTTTTTT. Translation: CASSDVVGRTNEKLFF.

This chain uses TRBV5-1 with TRBJ2-1, with D possibly matching TRBD2 (6 bases). The germline V gene encodes CDR1 SGHRS and CDR2 YFSETQ. Trimming took 0 bases from V and 5 from J, leaving 15 bases between them. The CDR3 has 16 residues. CDR3 in amino acids: CASSLARRAMDNEQFF. The CDR3 nucleotides read TGCGCCAGCAGCTTGGCAAGGAGGGCCATGGACAATGAGCAGTTCTTC.

The chain carries TRBV27 and TRBJ2-3, with 14 bases that match TRBD2. Germline CDR1 is MNHEY and CDR2 is SMNVEV (reference sequence). J lost 6 bases, V lost 5 bases, and 10 bases had no gene match. The CDR3 sequence is 17 residues long. The CDR3 reads CASSVGLAGDVGDTQYF. CDR3 in DNA: TGTGCCAGCAGTGTGGGACTAGCGGGAGATGTGGGGGATACGCAGTATTTT.

The rearrangement uses TRBV7-2 and TRBJ2-7; D uncertain. The germline V gene has CDR1 SGHTA and CDR2 FQGNSA. V lost 2 bases and J 0 bases, leaving 8 bases between the germline ends. The CDR3 consists of 14 residues. The CDR3 region is CASSLSDISYEQYF. In DNA, the CDR3 is TGTGCCAGCAGCTTATCCGACATCTCCTACGAGCAGTACTTC.

This clone has only one observation. This sequence joins TRBV21-1 and TRBJ2-2. TRBV21-1 is a known pseudogene. CDR3 length: 17 amino acids. CDR3 in DNA: TGTGCCAGCAGCAAAGGGGGCGGGACACCGAACACCGGGGAGCTGTTTTTT. Translated: CASSKGGGTPNTGELFF.

This chain links TRBV30 with TRBJ1-1; TRBD1 aligns across 8 bases. The CDR3 has 13 residues. The V and J ends lost 5 bases and 3 bases, in that order; junction bases with no gene match: 5. Germline-derived CDR1 and CDR2 are GTSNPN and SVGIG (reference sequence). CDR3 coding DNA: TGTGCCTGGGGACAGGGAGGTGACACTGAAGCTTTCTTT. This encodes CAWGQGGDTEAFF.

This chain connects TRBV5-1 to TRBJ1-5; no definite D call. The CDR3 extends over 13 amino acids. V dropped 2 bases and J dropped 5 bases, with 8 bases sitting between them. CDR1 and CDR2 (germline): SGHRS, YFSETQ. CDR3 loop: CASSLYSDQPQHF. The DNA of the CDR3 is TGCGCCAGCAGCTTATACTCGGATCAGCCCCAGCATTTT.

The chain combines TRBV7-3 with TRBJ2-5; perhaps D is TRBD1 or TRBD2 (5 bases each). V lost 5 bases and J lost 5, with 15 bases in between. Germline V gene data show CDR1 as SGHTA and CDR2 as FQGTGA. The CDR3 loop spans 14 amino acids. The DNA of the CDR3 is TGTGCCAGCAGCCCGACTCCGAGGGGCGAGACCCAGTACTTC. Protein product: CASSPTPRGETQYF.

This clone has a count of ten or more. V is TRBV7-2 and J is TRBJ1-5, with TRBD1 matching 9 bases. This CDR3 contains 16 residues. The germline gives CDR1 SGHTA, CDR2 FQGNSA. The V segment lost 4 bases and the J segment 6 bases; nucleotides outside the gene matches: 10. DNA of the CDR3: TGTGCCAGCAGCTCCTCCGGGACAGGGTTTAGTCAGCCCCAGCATTTT. This codes for CASSSSGTGFSQPQHF.

The chain has TRBV5-4 and TRBJ2-7; tentative D call: TRBD2 (7 bases). This CDR3 spans 15 amino acids. V was pared by 3 bases and J by 2 bases, with 15 bases between. The germline CDR1 and CDR2 sequences are SGHNT and YYREEE (reference sequence). This CDR3 is CASSYPGAGAYEQYF. The CDR3 DNA reads as TGTGCCAGCAGCTACCCGGGGGCGGGAGCCTACGAGCAGTACTTC.

The gene calls are TRBV5-3 and TRBJ1-2; D is perhaps TRBD1 (6 bases). TRBV5-3 belongs to the ORF category, with a function that is uncertain. Deletions cut 0 bases from V and 4 bases from J, with 16 bases between. The CDR3 totals 16 residues. CDR3 residues: CARSLAVKGGGYGYTF. DNA for the CDR3: TGTGCCAGAAGCTTGGCTGTTAAAGGGGGGGGCTATGGCTACACCTTC.

The chain recombines TRBV5-6 with TRBJ1-1, with 7 positions matching TRBD1. Germline V gives CDR1 SGHDT, CDR2 YYEEEE. V trimming: 3 bases; J trimming: 1 base; junction bases outside the gene matches: 12. The CDR3 has 17 residues. The CDR3, as DNA: TGTGCCAGCAGCTCCGATTTCCGCACAGGGGCGAACACTGAAGCTTTCTTT. It translates to CASSSDFRTGANTEAFF.

This rearrangement joins TRBV6-5 to TRBJ2-1, with 9 bases matching TRBD2. Trimming at V came to 0 bases and at J to 6 bases, leaving 0 bases not matched to a gene. Germline CDR1 and CDR2: MNHEY and SVGAGI. This CDR3 region has 14 residues. CDR3 in DNA: TGTGCCAGCAGTTACTCTAGCGGGAGCAATGAGCAGTTCTTC. Translated, it gives CASSYSSGSNEQFF.

The chain combines TRBV4-3 with TRBJ1-5, with D maybe TRBD1 (6 bases). The CDR3 is 13 residues long. Trimming pared 4 bases from V and 4 bases from J, leaving 8 bases between. Germline CDR1 is LGHNA and CDR2 is YSLEER. The CDR3 DNA sequence: TGCGCCAGCAGCCCCGACAGGAATCAGCCCCAGCATTTT. Translating gives CASSPDRNQPQHF.

The chain carries TRBV13 and TRBJ1-4; the D gene is possibly TRBD1 (6 bases). With 3 bases removed from V and 5 bases from J, the gap between germline ends came to 16 bases. The CDR3 is 16 amino acids. In germline, CDR1 is PRHDT, CDR2 FYEKMQ (reference sequence). The CDR3 here is CASSFGGGSRNEKLFF. CDR3 DNA sequence: TGTGCCAGCAGCTTTGGCGGGGGCTCTCGGAATGAAAAACTGTTTTTT.

This clone was seen only a few times. The chain is built from TRBV11-2 and TRBJ2-1, with TRBD2 identical over 7 bases. The germline V gene encodes CDR1 SGHAT and CDR2 FQNNGV. V lost 0 bases and J lost 8; bases outside the gene matches: 7. The length of the CDR3 is 15 residues. The CDR3 spells CASSLDWSSGHEQFF. Written as DNA, the CDR3 is TGTGCCAGCAGCTTAGATTGGAGTAGCGGGCATGAGCAGTTCTTC.